The clone carrying this T cell receptor beta chain was seen a few times. In TCRdb, the PCR reads were re-called with MiXCR into one record per CDR3 protein. The sample includes approximately 590,000 distinct CDR3 sequences, about 25% seen only once; the top ten take 0.6% to 0.9%. The data were taken from a study of molecular identifiers for immune sequencing clone quantification. This CDR3 comprises 13 residues. Germline CDR1 LNHDA, CDR2 SQIVND (reference sequence). The ends were cut back, 5 bases at V and 0 bases at J, with 7 bases in the middle. The chain combines TRBV19 with TRBJ2-5, with unresolved D. This receptor was taken from a human donor in good health. Some libraries in this study had Jurkat cell RNA spiked in. The sequenced sample was naive CD8+ T cells from blood, with Jurkat cell RNA spiked in. Described subset: FACS-sorted CD8+CD4-CCR7+CD45RA+ naive T cells. The CDR3 DNA reads as TGTGCCAGTAGTGAGGCAAACCAAGAGACCCAGTACTTC. This codes for CASSEANQETQYF.